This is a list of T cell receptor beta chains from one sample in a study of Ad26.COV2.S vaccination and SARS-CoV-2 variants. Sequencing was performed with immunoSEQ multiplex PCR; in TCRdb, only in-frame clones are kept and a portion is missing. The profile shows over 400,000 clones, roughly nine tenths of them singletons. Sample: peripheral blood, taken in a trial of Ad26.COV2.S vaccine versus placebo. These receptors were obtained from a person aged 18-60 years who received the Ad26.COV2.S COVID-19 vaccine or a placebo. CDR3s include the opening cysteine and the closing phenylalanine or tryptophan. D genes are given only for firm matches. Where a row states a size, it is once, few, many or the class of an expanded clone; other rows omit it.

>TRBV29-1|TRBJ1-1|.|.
TGCAGCGATGGTCCCCCCGAGGCAGCCACTGAAGCTTTCTTT
CSDGPPEAATEAFF
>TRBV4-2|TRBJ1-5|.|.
TGTGCCAGCAGCCAAGGCAGGAATAGCAATCAGCCCCAGCATTTT
CASSQGRNSNQPQHF
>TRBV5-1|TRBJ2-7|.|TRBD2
TGCGCCAGCAGCATCCTTGGCGGGGGCTCCTACGAGCAGTACTTC
CASSILGGGSYEQYF
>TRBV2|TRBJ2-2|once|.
TGTGCCAGCAGTGGACAGGAGACCACCGGGGAGCTGTTTTTT
CASSGQETTGELFF
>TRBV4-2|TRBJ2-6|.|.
TGTGCCAGCAGCCAAGGGGGGTACTCTGGGGCCAACGTCCTGACTTTC
CASSQGGYSGANVLTF
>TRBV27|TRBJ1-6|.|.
TGTGCCAGCAGTTTTCAAATAGGAGTTTCACCCCTCCACTTT
CASSFQIGVSPLHF
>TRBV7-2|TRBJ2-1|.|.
TGTGCCAGCAGCTCCTTAATGGTAGGCAATGAGCAGTTCTTC
CASSSLMVGNEQFF
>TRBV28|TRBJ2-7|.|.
TGTGCCAGCATCAAATCCCTGACCGGGGCTTACGAGCAGTACTTC
CASIKSLTGAYEQYF
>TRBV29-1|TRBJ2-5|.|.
TGCAGCGTTGGTTATCACTCGACCACCCGGTGGACCCAGTACTTC
CSVGYHSTTRWTQYF
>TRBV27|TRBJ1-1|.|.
TGTGCCAGCAGTTCCATGGGGGGGAACACTGAAGCTTTCTTT
CASSSMGGNTEAFF
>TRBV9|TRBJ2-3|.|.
TGTGCCAGCAGCGCTCGAGCGGGCCAGCCCACAGATACGCAGTATTTT
CASSARAGQPTDTQYF
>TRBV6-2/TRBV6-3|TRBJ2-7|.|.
TGTGCCAGCAGTTACTCGGAAGGGGCCCCCTACGAGCAGTACTTC
CASSYSEGAPYEQYF
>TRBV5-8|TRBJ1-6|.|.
TGTGCCAGCAGCTTGGTGGCAGGGCGCGGGTCACCCCTCCACTTT
CASSLVAGRGSPLHF
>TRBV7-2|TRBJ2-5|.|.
TGTGCCAGCACCCCATGGTTGGGAGAGACCCAGTACTTC
CASTPWLGETQYF
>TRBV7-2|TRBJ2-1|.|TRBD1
TGTGCCAGCAGCCGGGACAGGGTTAGCGGTAGCTCCTACAATGAGCAGTTCTTC
CASSRDRVSGSSYNEQFF
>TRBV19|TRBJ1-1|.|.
TGTGCCAGTAGTATAGATAGAGGGGCTGAAGCTTTCTTT
CASSIDRGAEAFF
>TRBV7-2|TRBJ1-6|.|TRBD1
TGTGCCAGCAGCTTAGTAGGGACAGGGGGAGGGTCACCCCTCCACTTT
CASSLVGTGGGSPLHF
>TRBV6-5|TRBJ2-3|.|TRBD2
TGTGCCAGCAGGTTGACTAGCGGGAGTCCCGATACGCAGTATTTT
CASRLTSGSPDTQYF
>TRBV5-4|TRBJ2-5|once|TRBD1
TGTGCCAGCAGCTTTACAGGGGACAAGACCCAGTACTTC
CASSFTGDKTQYF
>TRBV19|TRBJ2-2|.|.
TGTGCCAGTAGTCCAACAGGGAAGAGGACCGGGGAGCTGTTTTTT
CASSPTGKRTGELFF
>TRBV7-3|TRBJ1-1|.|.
TGTGCCAGCAGCTTAACAGCAGAGAACACTGAAGCTTTCTTT
CASSLTAENTEAFF
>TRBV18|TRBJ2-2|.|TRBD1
TGTGCCAGCCCTAGACAGGGGTCGAACACCGGGGAGCTGTTTTTT
CASPRQGSNTGELFF
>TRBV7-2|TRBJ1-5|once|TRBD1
TGTGCCAGCAGCTTAGAAGGGACAGGGGGATATCAGCCCCAGCATTTT
CASSLEGTGGYQPQHF
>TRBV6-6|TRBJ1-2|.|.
TGTGCCAGCACTAGGGGGGACCTCGTCCATGGCTACACCTTC
CASTRGDLVHGYTF
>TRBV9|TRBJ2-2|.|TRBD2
TGTGCCAGCAGCCCTCAGGGGCTAGCGGGAGTCGTCGGCACCGGGGAGCTGTTTTTT
CASSPQGLAGVVGTGELFF
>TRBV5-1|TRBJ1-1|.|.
TGCGCCAGCAGCTCCAGCCGGGCAGGGATGAACACTGAAGCTTTCTTT
CASSSSRAGMNTEAFF
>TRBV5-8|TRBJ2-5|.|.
TGTGCCAGCAGCTTGGTCGGAGAGACCCAGTACTTC
CASSLVGETQYF
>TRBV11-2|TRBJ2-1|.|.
TGTGCCAGCAGCTTGGGACCCGTCTCCTACAATGAGCAGTTCTTC
CASSLGPVSYNEQFF
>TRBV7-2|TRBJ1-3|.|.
TGTGCCAGCAGCTTAGGGGCAGGGGTAAACACCATATATTTT
CASSLGAGVNTIYF
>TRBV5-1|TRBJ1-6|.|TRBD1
TGCGCCAGCAGCCCCGGGACAGTCCTTAATTCACCCCTCCACTTT
CASSPGTVLNSPLHF
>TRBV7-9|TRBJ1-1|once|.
TGTGCCAGCAGCCCCAGCCCCAGACAGATGCCTGAAGCTTTCTTT
CASSPSPRQMPEAFF
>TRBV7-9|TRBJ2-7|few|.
TGTGCCAGCACCTGGGGGGACTCCTACGAGCAGTACTTC
CASTWGDSYEQYF
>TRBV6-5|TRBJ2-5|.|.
TGTGCCAGCAGTCTGGGGGGGGCAGAGACCCAGTACTTC
CASSLGGAETQYF
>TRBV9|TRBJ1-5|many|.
TGTGCCAGCAGCCCAACGGGGAACAATCAGCCCCAGCATTTT
CASSPTGNNQPQHF
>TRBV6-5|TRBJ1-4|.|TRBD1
TGTGCCAGCAGTTACGGTGACAGGGAGTTTGAAAAACTGTTTTTT
CASSYGDREFEKLFF
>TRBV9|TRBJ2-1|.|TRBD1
TGTGCCAGCAGCACACACAGGGGAAACAATGAGCAGTTCTTC
CASSTHRGNNEQFF
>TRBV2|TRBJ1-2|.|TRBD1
TGTGCCAGCAGGGCAGAGACAGGGACATATGGCTACACCTTC
CASRAETGTYGYTF
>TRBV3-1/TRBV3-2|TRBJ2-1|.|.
TGTGCCAGCAGCCCTCATAAACAAGTAGCGGATGTATACAATGAGCAGTTCTTC
CASSPHKQVADVYNEQFF
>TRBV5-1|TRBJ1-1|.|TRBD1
TGCGCCAGCAGCCCCAGGGGGCGCGGGATCAGTGAAGCTTTCTTT
CASSPRGRGISEAFF
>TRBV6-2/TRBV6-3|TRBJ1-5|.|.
TGTGCCAGCAGCCCCCGGTCTCAGCCCCAGCATTTT
CASSPRSQPQHF
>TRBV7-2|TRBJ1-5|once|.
TGTGCCAGCAGCTATCGGGGGGACAATCAGCCCCAGCATTTT
CASSYRGDNQPQHF
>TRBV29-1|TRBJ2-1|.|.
TGCAGCGTCGAACGGACCCGAGGGTACAATGAGCAGTTCTTC
CSVERTRGYNEQFF
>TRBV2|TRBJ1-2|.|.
TGTGCCAGCAGTGAAGCGCTAGGGGCTGCTATGGGCTACACCTTC
CASSEALGAAMGYTF
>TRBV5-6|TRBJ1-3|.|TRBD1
TGTGCCAGCAGCACCACGACAGGGGGCTCTGGAAACACCATATATTTT
CASSTTTGGSGNTIYF
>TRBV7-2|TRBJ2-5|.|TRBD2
TGTGCCAGCAGCTTAGGGGTGACTAGCGGGGGAAGAGAGACCCAGTACTTC
CASSLGVTSGGRETQYF
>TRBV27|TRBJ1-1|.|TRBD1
TGTGCCAGCCAACTGCTACAGGGGCAAAACACTGAAGCTTTCTTT
CASQLLQGQNTEAFF